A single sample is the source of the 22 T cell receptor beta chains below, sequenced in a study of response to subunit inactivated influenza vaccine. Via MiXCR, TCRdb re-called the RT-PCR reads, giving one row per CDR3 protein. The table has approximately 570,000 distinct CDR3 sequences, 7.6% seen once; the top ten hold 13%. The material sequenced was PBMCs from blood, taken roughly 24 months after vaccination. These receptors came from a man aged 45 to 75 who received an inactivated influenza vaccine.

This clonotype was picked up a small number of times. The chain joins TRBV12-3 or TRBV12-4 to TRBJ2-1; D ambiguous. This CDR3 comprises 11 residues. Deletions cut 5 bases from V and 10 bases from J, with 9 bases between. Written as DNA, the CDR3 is TGTGCCAGCAGTCCGGGTCTCGAGCAGTTCTTC. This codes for CASSPGLEQFF.

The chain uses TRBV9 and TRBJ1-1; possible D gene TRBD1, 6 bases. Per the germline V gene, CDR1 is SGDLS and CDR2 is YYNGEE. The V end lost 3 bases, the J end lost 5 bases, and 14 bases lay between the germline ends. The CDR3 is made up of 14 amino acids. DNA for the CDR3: TGTGCCAGCAGCGACAGGGAAGGGGTAACTGAAGCTTTCTTT. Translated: CASSDREGVTEAFF.

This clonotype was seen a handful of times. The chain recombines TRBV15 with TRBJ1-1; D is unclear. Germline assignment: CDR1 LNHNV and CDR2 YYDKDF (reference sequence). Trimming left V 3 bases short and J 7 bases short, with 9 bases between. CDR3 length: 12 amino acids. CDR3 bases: TGTGCCACCAGCAGGCCGGGATTTGAAGCTTTCTTT. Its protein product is CATSRPGFEAFF. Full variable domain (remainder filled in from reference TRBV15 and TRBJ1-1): DAMVIQNPRYQVTQFGKPVTLSCSQTLNHNVMYWYQQKSSQAPKLLFHYYDKDFNNEADTPDNFQSRRPNTSFCFLDIRSPGLGDTAMYLCATSRPGFEAFFGQGTRLTVV.

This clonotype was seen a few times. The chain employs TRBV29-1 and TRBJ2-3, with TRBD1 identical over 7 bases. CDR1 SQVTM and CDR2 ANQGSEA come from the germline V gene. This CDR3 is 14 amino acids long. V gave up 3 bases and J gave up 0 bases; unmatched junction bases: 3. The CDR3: CSVDGRGSTDTQYF. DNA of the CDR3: TGCAGCGTTGATGGCAGGGGGAGCACAGATACGCAGTATTTT.

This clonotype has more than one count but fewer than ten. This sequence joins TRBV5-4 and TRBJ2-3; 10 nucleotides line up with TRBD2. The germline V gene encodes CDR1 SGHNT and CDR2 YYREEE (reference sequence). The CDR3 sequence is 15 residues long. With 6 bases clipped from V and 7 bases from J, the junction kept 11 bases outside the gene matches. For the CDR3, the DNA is TGTGCCAGCACCCCCTCAGCGGGAGGGCCTCATACGCAGTATTTT. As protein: CASTPSAGGPHTQYF. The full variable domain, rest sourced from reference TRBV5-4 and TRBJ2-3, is ETGVTQSPTHLIKTRGQQVTLRCSSQSGHNTVSWYQQALGQGPQFIFQYYREEENGRGNFPPRFSGLQFPNYSSELNVNALELDDSALYLCASTPSAGGPHTQYFGPGTRLTVL.

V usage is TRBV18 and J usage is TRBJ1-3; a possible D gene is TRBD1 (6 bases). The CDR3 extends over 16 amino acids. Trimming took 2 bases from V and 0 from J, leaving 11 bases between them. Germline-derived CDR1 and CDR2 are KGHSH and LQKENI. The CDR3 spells CASSPNRVGSGNTIYF. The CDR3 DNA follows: TGTGCCAGCTCACCAAACAGGGTCGGCTCTGGAAACACCATATATTTT.

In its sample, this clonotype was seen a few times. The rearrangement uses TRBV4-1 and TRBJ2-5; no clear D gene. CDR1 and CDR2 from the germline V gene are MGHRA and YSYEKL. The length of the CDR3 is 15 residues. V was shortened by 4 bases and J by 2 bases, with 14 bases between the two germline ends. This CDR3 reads CASSPRPVFQETQYF. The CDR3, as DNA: TGCGCCAGCAGCCCCCGTCCTGTGTTTCAAGAGACCCAGTACTTC.

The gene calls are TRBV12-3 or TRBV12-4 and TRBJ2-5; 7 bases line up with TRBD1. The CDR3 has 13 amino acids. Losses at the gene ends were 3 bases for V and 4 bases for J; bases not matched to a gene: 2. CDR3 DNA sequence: TGTGCCAGCAGTTTCAGACAGGGAGAGACCCAGTACTTC. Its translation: CASSFRQGETQYF.

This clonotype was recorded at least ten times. The CDR3 loop reads CASSQLTGSYNEQFF. In DNA form, the CDR3 reads TGTGCCAGCAGCCAGCTGACAGGGTCCTACAATGAGCAGTTCTTC. The chain couples TRBV14 to TRBJ2-1; 7 bases agree with TRBD1. This CDR3 is built from 15 residues. With V trimmed by 3 bases and J by 1 base, 3 bases remained unmatched. Looked up from germline, CDR1 is SGHDN and CDR2 is FVKESK.

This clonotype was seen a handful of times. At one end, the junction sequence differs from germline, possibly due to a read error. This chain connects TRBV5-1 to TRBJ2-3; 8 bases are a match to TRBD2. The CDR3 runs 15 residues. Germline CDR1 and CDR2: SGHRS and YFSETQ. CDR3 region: CASSWSGRGTDTQCF. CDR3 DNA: TGCGCCAGCAGCTGGAGCGGGAGAGGTACAGATACGCAGTGTTTT.

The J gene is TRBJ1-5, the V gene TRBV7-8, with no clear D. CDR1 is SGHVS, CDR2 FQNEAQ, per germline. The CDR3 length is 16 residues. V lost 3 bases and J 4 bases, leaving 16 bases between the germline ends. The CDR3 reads CASSFGVGIGNQPQHF. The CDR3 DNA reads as TGTGCCAGCAGCTTTGGTGTGGGTATAGGGAATCAGCCCCAGCATTTT.

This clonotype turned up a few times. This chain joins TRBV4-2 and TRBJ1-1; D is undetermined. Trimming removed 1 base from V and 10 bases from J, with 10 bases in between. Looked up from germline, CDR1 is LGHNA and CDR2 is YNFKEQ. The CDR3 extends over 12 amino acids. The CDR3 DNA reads TGTGCCAGCAGCCAAGGATCGGGTGCAGCTTTCTTT. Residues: CASSQGSGAAFF.

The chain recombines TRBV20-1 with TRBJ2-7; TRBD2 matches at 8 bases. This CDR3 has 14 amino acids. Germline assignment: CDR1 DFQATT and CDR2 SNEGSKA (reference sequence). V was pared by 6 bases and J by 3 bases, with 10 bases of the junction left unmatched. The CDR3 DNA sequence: TGCAGTGCACACGTTGGACTAGCTCTCTACGAGCAGTACTTC. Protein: CSAHVGLALYEQYF.

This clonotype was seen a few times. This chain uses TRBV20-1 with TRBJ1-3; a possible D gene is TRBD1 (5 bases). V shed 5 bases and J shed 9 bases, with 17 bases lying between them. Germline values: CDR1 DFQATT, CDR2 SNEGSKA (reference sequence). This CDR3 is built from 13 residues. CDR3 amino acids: CSASRDVGGTIYF. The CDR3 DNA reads TGCAGTGCTTCTCGGGACGTCGGGGGCACCATATATTTT.

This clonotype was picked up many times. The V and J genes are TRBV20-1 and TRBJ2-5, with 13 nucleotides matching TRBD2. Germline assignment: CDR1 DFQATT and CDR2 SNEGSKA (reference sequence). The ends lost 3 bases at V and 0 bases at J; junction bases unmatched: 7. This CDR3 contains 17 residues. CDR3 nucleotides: TGCAGTGCTAGCTCATTTACTAGCGGGAGGGACCAAGAGACCCAGTACTTC. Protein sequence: CSASSFTSGRDQETQYF.

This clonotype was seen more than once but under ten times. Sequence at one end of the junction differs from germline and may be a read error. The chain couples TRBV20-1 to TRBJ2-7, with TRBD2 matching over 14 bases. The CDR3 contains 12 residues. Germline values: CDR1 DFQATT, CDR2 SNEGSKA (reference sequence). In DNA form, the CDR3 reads TGCAGTGCTGGGGGGACTAGCGGGAGCCGGCACTTC. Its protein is CSAGGTSGSRHF.

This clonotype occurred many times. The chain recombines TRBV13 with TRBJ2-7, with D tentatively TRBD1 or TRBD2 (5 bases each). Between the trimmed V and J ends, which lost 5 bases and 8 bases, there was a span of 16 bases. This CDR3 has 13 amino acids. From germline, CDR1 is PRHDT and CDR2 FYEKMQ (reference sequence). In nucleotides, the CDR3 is TGTGCCAGCAGCCACGACAGCGGTTCGCAGCAGTACTTC. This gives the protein CASSHDSGSQQYF.

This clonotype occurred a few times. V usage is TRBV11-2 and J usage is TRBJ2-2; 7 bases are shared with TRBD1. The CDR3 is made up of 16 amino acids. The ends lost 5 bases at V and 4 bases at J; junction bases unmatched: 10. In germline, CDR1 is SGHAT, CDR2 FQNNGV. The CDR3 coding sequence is TGTGCCAGCAGCCAAATCGGGACAGACATCACCGGGGAGCTGTTTTTT. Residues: CASSQIGTDITGELFF.

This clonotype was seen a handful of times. Here the CDR3 DNA reads TGTGCCAGCAGCTTCGGACAGAGCAATCAGCCCCAGCATTTT. Residues: CASSFGQSNQPQHF. This chain connects TRBV5-5 to TRBJ1-5; tentative D call: TRBD1 (6 bases). V gave up 2 bases and J gave up 1 base, with 7 bases separating them. Per germline, CDR1 SGHKS and CDR2 YYEKEE (reference sequence). The length of the CDR3 is 14 residues.

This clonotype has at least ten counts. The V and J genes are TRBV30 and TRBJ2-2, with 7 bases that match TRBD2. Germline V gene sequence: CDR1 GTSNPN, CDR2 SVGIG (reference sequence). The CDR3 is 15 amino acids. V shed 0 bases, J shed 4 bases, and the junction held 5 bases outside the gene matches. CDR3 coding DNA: TGTGCCTGGAGTGTACTTAGCGGGCGCACCGGGGAGCTGTTTTTT. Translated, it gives CAWSVLSGRTGELFF.

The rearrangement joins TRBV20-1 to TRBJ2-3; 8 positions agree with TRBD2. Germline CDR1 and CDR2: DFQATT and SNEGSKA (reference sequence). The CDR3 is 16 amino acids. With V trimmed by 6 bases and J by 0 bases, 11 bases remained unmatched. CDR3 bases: TGCAGTGCGACGGTAACTAGCGGAGATAGCACAGATACGCAGTATTTT. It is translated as CSATVTSGDSTDTQYF.

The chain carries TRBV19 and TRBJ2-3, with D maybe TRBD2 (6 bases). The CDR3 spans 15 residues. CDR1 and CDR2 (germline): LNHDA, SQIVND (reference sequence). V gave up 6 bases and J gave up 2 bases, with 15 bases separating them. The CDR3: CASSRGGTNTDTQYF. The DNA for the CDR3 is TGTGCCAGTAGCCGAGGAGGGACCAACACAGATACGCAGTATTTT.